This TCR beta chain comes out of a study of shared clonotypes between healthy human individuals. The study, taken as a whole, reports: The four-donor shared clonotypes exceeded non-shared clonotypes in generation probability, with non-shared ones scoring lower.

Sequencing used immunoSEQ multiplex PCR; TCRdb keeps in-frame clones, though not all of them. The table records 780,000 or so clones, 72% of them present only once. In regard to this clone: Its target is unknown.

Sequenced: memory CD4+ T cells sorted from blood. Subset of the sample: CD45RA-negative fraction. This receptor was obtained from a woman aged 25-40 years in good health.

The CDR3 reads CASSSQQGSYGYTF. For the CDR3, the DNA is TGTGCCAGCAGTTCCCAACAGGGGAGCTATGGCTACACCTTC. The J gene is TRBJ1-2, the V gene TRBV28; the match to TRBD1 covers 7 bases. V was clipped by 4 bases and J by 4 bases; unmatched bases: 6. Germline CDR1 reads MDHEN; CDR2 reads SYDVKM. This CDR3 comprises 14 residues.